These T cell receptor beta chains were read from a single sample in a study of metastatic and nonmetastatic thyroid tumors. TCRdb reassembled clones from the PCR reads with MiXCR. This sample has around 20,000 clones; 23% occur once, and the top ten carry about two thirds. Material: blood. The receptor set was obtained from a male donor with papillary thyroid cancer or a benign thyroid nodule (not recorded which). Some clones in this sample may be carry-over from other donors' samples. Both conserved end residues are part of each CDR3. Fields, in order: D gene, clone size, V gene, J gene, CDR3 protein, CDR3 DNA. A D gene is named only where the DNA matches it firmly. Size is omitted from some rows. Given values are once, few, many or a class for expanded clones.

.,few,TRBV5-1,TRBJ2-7,CASSWDKAYEQYF,TGCGCCAGCAGCTGGGACAAGGCCTACGAGCAGTACTTC
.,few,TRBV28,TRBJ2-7,CASRGAGSTYEQYF,TGCGCCAGCAGGGGAGCGGGAAGCACGTACGAGCAGTACTTC
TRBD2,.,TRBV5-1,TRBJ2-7,CASSLGGLADIYEQYF,TGCGCCAGCAGCTTGGGGGGACTAGCGGACATATACGAGCAGTACTTC
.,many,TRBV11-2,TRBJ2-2,CASSLLGNPTGELFF,TGTGCCAGCAGCCTGCTAGGGAACCCAACCGGGGAGCTGTTTTTT
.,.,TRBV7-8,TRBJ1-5,CASSLADSQPQHF,TGTGCCAGCAGCTTAGCCGACAGTCAGCCCCAGCATTTT
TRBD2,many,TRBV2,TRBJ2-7,CASSGGLATSYEQYF,TGTGCCAGCAGTGGGGGACTAGCGACCTCCTACGAGCAGTACTTC
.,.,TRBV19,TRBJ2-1,CASRIWQVDNEEFF,TGTGCCAGTAGAATTTGGCAGGTCGACAATGAGGAGTTCTTC
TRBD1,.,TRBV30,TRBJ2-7,CAWTRQGAEAQQYF,TGTGCCTGGACTCGACAGGGGGCGGAAGCACAGCAGTACTTC
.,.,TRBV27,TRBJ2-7,CASSRAGSYEQYF,TGTGCCAGCAGTCGGGCAGGCAGCTACGAGCAGTACTTC
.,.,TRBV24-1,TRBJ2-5,CATSYGRGISQETQYF,TGTGCCACCAGTTATGGGAGGGGGATTAGCCAAGAGACCCAGTACTTC
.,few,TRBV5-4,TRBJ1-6,CASSLAGRRNSPLHF,TGTGCCAGCAGCTTGGCGGGGCGGCGGAATTCACCCCTCCACTTT
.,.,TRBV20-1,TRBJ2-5,CSARQQQETQYF,TGCAGTGCTAGGCAGCAGCAAGAGACCCAGTACTTC
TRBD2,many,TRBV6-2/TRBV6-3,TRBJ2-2,CASSSGTSDTGELFF,TGTGCCAGCAGTTCGGGGACTAGCGACACCGGGGAGCTGTTTTTT
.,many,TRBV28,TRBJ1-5,CASSFARHGGNQPQHF,TGTGCCAGCAGTTTTGCCCGCCACGGGGGAAATCAGCCCCAGCATTTT
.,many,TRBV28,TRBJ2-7,CASSLSTLNEQYF,TGTGCCAGCAGTTTATCCACGCTCAACGAGCAGTACTTC
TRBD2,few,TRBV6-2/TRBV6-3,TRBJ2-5,CASSWTSAAETQYF,TGTGCCAGCAGCTGGACTAGCGCGGCAGAGACCCAGTACTTC
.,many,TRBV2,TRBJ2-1,CASSEDMGVASNEQFF,TGTGCCAGCAGTGAAGATATGGGCGTGGCTAGCAATGAGCAGTTCTTC
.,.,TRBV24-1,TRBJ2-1,CATSDPYNEHFF,TGTGCCACCAGTGATCCGTACAATGAGCATTTCTTC
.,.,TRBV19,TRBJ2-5,CASSKSGSETQYF,TGTGCCAGTAGTAAGTCCGGCAGCGAGACCCAGTACTTC
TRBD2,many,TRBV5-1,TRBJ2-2,CASSFVAGDTGELFF,TGCGCCAGCAGCTTTGTAGCGGGAGACACCGGGGAGCTGTTTTTT
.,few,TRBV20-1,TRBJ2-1,CSARDGGDEQFF,TGCAGTGCTAGAGATGGAGGCGATGAGCAGTTCTTC
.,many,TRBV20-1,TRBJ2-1,CSARDYSSTIYNEQFF,TGCAGTGCTAGAGATTACTCCTCTACCATTTACAATGAGCAGTTCTTC
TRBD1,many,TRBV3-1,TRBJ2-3,CASSQHGQGADTQYF,TGTGCCAGCAGCCAACACGGACAGGGGGCAGATACGCAGTATTTT
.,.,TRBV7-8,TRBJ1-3,CASSIVGGGNTIYF,TGTGCCAGCAGCATCGTGGGGGGTGGCAACACCATATATTTT
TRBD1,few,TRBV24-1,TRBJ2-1,CATSDWTGYEQFF,TGTGCCACCAGTGATTGGACAGGGTATGAGCAGTTCTTC
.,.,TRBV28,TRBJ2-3,CAISSLRWDTQYF,TGTGCCATCAGCTCTCTTCGATGGGATACGCAGTATTTT
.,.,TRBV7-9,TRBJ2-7,CASSPGEYEQYF,TGTGCCAGCAGCCCCGGGGAGTACGAGCAGTACTTC
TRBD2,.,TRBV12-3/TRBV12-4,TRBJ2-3,CASSLSGLVIWDTQYF,TGTGCCAGCAGTTTAAGTGGACTAGTAATATGGGATACGCAGTATTTT
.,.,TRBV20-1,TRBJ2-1,CSARDGRGDEQFF,TGCAGTGCTAGGGACGGGAGAGGTGATGAGCAGTTCTTC
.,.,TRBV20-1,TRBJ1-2,CSARDFTANYGYTF,TGCAGTGCTAGAGATTTTACAGCTAACTATGGCTACACCTTC
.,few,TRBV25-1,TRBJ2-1,CACTKPPITGDRYYNEQFF,TGTGCCTGCACCAAACCCCCAATCACTGGCGACAGATATTACAATGAGCAGTTCTTC
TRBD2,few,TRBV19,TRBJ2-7,CASSTGTMLEQYF,TGTGCCAGTAGTACCGGGACTATGCTCGAGCAGTACTTC
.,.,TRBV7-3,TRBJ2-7,CASSPGHYSYEQYF,TGTGCCAGCAGCCCGGGACATTATTCCTACGAGCAGTACTTC
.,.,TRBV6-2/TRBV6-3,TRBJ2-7,CASSYRDIAYEHYF,TGTGCCAGCAGTTACCGCGACATCGCCTACGAGCACTACTTC
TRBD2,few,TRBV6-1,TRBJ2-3,CASSLAGGPGDTQYF,TGTGCCAGCAGTCTAGCGGGAGGGCCGGGGGATACGCAGTATTTT
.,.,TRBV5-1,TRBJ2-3,CASSSADTQYF,TGCGCCAGCAGTTCAGCAGATACGCAGTATTTT
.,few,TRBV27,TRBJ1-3,CASSPGGNTIYF,TGTGCCAGCAGTCCAGGAGGAAACACCATATATTTT
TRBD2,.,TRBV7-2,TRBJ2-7,CASSWSGSSYEQYF,TGTGCCAGCAGCTGGAGCGGGAGTTCCTACGAGCAGTACTTC
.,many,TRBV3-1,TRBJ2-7,CASSQGVGSYEQYF,TGTGCCAGCAGCCAAGGGGTAGGGTCCTACGAGCAGTACTTC